This T cell receptor (beta chain) was documented in a study of cytomegalovirus exposure and HLA in healthy donors. The wider study: Counted in an early data release were 65 million to 100 million unique TCRs from HLA-typed donors. Whole-study findings and limits: Later work showed greater clonal expansion in HLA-associated TCR beta chains than in equally common others.

13 Jbeta primers and 60 Vbeta primers were used for the PCR. Clones were read by immunoSEQ multiplex PCR, and TCRdb kept only the in-frame ones, dropping some. Of 110,000 to 150,000 clones listed, 80% are singletons. About this clone itself: Antigen unknown.

With 0 bases removed from V and 6 bases from J, the gap between germline ends came to 8 bases. The CDR3 consists of 13 residues. Germline V CDR1 and CDR2: MRHNA, SNTAGT. The origin of this receptor is a man aged 40-50 years in good health and CMV-seronegative. Sequencing was done on a sample of PBMCs. V and J are TRBV6-4 and TRBJ1-2; D possibly corresponds to TRBD1 (5 bases). The chain's CDR3 is CASSDSEGDGYTF. CDR3 DNA sequence: TGTGCCAGCAGTGACTCCGAAGGGGATGGCTACACCTTC.